This record looks at one TCR beta chain sequence and its context. The table lists this clonotype with a few counts. This clone's antigen is unknown. It has no much larger one-base neighbor in the sample; base qualities were not kept. Every donor in the study was a healthy Caucasian. The study also sequenced three unrelated non-twin adults: a male aged 18 to 30, a male aged 50 to 59 and a female aged 50 to 59. Using Miltenyi CD45RO+ enrichment and human naive T-cell isolation kits, memory (CD45RO+) and naive T cells were isolated from PBMC. Receptor amplification or capture employed 5' RACE. Instrument on record: Illumina HiSeq 2000. Template switching introduced a universal primer binding site; the final cDNA contained a unique molecular identifier, enabling accurate counting of TCR cDNA molecules. First-strand cDNA for TCR alpha and beta chains was synthesized from specific primers in the conserved constant-segment region. Each cDNA library was double barcoded, with a SMART-Mk sample barcode plus Illumina barcodes, to control for contamination. Two successive PCR steps introduced TruSeq adapter sequences along with Illumina sample barcodes. TCR alpha and beta cDNA libraries were sequenced on the Illumina HiSeq platform with custom primers. The original methods were these. Raw reads were processed with MiGEC to extract unique molecular identifiers, and MiXCR was used to determine CDR3 positions. Recombination models were inferred per individual with the repgenHMM and IGoR tools using an EM algorithm. The analysis of shared clonotypes was done with the tcR package in R, with sharing normalized by the product of cloneset sizes. To study raw recombination free of thymic and clonal selection effects, out-of-frame nonproductive sequences were analyzed. TCRdb trimmed the raw reads at Q25, called clones with MiXCR and kept productive beta chains. Rows are unified per CDR3 protein, each entry keeping the most common DNA and genes. For this entry, the V and J calls and clone size follow TCRdb and not the study's own pipeline. In this sample the table shows approximately 670,000 distinct CDR3 sequences, 5.5% to 6.5% of which occur a single time. Around 2% of the sample comes from the top ten.

This specimen belongs to a study of identical twins (dated by TCRdb to 2016 to 2018). Some background on the complete study: To test whether fetal clonotypes persist, this study deep-sequenced TCR alpha and beta repertoires from monozygotic twins, from unrelated adults of various ages, and from cord blood. To rule out contamination, replicate twin experiments were performed at different times with different library preparation protocols. Study-wide conclusions, independent of this receptor: In beta out-of-frame sequences, excess twin sharing was weaker, because having fewer shared sequences lowered the signal-to-noise ratio. In monozygotic twins, out-of-frame TCR alpha sharing was systematically underestimated by recombination models, although the models agreed with sharing between unrelated individuals. Fewer insertions were carried by abundant cord blood beta clonotypes; a weaker similar trend was observed in young adult naive repertoires, while no such trend was observed in memory repertoires. Zero-insertion analyses could be partly confounded by invariant T cells such as MAIT and iNKT, although diverse VJ usage argued against such confounding for most clonotypes. Compared with coincidental sharing between unrelated individuals, out-of-frame TCR alpha sequences shared between twins had an excess of sequences with low generation probability. Because the same donors could not be followed over many years, the conclusions relied on cross-sectional statistical analysis.

The junction shows trimming of 4 bases on V and 1 base on J, plus 14 bases between the germline ends. The germline V gene provides CDR1 SGHDT and CDR2 YYEEEE. The CDR3 has 16 amino acids, counting the end cysteine and phenylalanine. The only DNA kept is the CDR3, 48 bases in frame from the first base. The receptor was isolated from a young man in good health. Sequencing input: naive T cells sorted from blood. The cell subset or site label, as the study defines it: cells isolated with a human naive T-cell isolation kit. This chain is built from TRBV5-6 and TRBJ2-2, with TRBD1 perhaps the D gene, on 6 matching bases. CDR3 reads: CASSPGQRMNTGELFF. The bases read TGTGCCAGCAGCCCTGGACAGCGAATGAACACCGGGGAGCTGTTTTTT.